This section outlines one T cell receptor (beta chain) sequence together with its context. The sample originates from a study of T cell changes during pregnancy in multiple sclerosis. The CDR3 is made up of 16 amino acids. Trimming took 3 bases from V and 4 from J, leaving 16 bases between them. Per the germline V gene, CDR1 is MDHEN and CDR2 is SYDVKM. Here immunoSEQ multiplex PCR was the method, and the copy in TCRdb shows in-frame clones only, minus some. The sample has tens of thousands of clones, 85% to 95% seen once. The specimen was peripheral blood, collected in the third trimester of pregnancy. The TCR was taken from a female donor in good health, enrolled as a control in a pregnancy study. The chain joins TRBV28 to TRBJ1-3, with D possibly matching TRBD1 (6 bases). In DNA, the CDR3 is TGTGCCAGCAGTTTGGGGGGGCCCCTGAGGGGAAACACCATATATTTT. Its translation is CASSLGGPLRGNTIYF. Full variable domain (rest looked up from reference TRBV28 and TRBJ1-3): DVKVTQSSRYLVKRTGEKVFLECVQDMDHENMFWYRQDPGLGLRLIYFSYDVKMKEKGDIPEGYSVSREKKERFSLILESASTNQTSMYLCASSLGGPLRGNTIYFGEGSWLTVV.